The 17 T cell receptor beta chains given below trace back to one sample, sequenced in a study of CD8 T cells in ankylosing spondylitis. MiXCR was run by TCRdb on the 5' RACE reads, yielding one entry per CDR3 protein. Of roughly 38,000 distinct CDR3 sequences listed, 16% were seen once; the top ten hold 35% to 50%. Sequenced material: blood. These receptors all stem from a male donor with ankylosing spondylitis or in good health (not recorded which).

The rearrangement uses TRBV7-9 and TRBJ2-3, with TRBD1 matching 7 bases. The CDR3 loop spans 15 amino acids. V gave up 5 bases and J gave up 2 bases; unmatched junction bases: 7. Germline V CDR1 and CDR2: SEHNR, FQNEAQ (reference sequence). CDR3 residues: CASSQGQRVTDTQYF. CDR3 coding DNA: TGTGCCAGCAGCCAGGGACAGAGGGTCACAGATACGCAGTATTTT. Variable domain in full (rest from reference TRBV7-9 and TRBJ2-3): DTGVSQNPRHKITKRGQNVTFRCDPISEHNRLYWYRQTLGQGPEFLTYFQNEAQLEKSRLLSDRFSAERPKGSFSTLEIQRTEQGDSAMYLCASSQGQRVTDTQYFGPGTRLTVL.

The rearrangement joins TRBV5-1 to TRBJ1-1; no reliable D call. With 4 bases removed from V and 0 bases from J, the gap between germline ends came to 13 bases. Looked up from germline, CDR1 is SGHRS and CDR2 is YFSETQ. This CDR3 contains 15 residues. The CDR3 region has the DNA TGCGCCAGCAGCCGCGGGAACGGGGTGAACACTGAAGCTTTCTTT. Its translation is CASSRGNGVNTEAFF.

This clonotype was seen more than once but under ten times. The chain carries TRBV12-3 or TRBV12-4 and TRBJ2-6; D may be TRBD1 or TRBD2 (5 bases each). There are 14 residues in the CDR3. V was pared by 3 bases and J by 4 bases, with 7 bases between. The CDR3 DNA sequence: TGTGCCAGCAGTTTGGGACCAGGGGCCAACGTCCTGACTTTC. Residues: CASSLGPGANVLTF.

The table lists this clonotype with many counts. The chain carries TRBV29-1 and TRBJ2-1; 7 bases match TRBD1. CDR3 length: 15 residues. Germline V gene lookup returns CDR1 SQVTM and CDR2 ANQGSEA. V was pared by 3 bases and J by 0 bases, with 5 bases of the junction left unmatched. The CDR3, as DNA: TGCAGCGTTGATGCGACAGGGAGCTCCTACAATGAGCAGTTCTTC. Translated: CSVDATGSSYNEQFF.

This clonotype was seen more than once but under ten times. The chain employs TRBV7-2 and TRBJ2-3; D not resolved. Germline V lookup: CDR1 SGHTA, CDR2 FQGNSA. The CDR3 covers 13 residues. The V end lost 7 bases, the J end lost 0 bases, and 8 bases lay between the germline ends. Here the CDR3 reads CASTLPSTDTQYF. DNA for the CDR3: TGTGCCAGCACCCTCCCTAGCACAGATACGCAGTATTTT.

This clonotype was observed at least ten times. The rearrangement joins TRBV29-1 to TRBJ2-5; D perhaps matches TRBD2 (6 bases). The CDR3 is made up of 12 amino acids. Between the trimmed V and J ends, which lost 3 bases and 10 bases, there was a span of 15 bases. The germline gives CDR1 SQVTM, CDR2 ANQGSEA. CDR3 DNA sequence: TGCAGCGTTGACGGCCTGGCGGAGGGCCAGTACTTC. Amino acids: CSVDGLAEGQYF.

The chain couples TRBV4-2 to TRBJ2-2; no clear D. Trimming cost V 2 bases and J 3 bases, with 10 bases left between them. The V gene's germline CDR1 is LGHNA and CDR2 YNFKEQ. This CDR3 comprises 15 residues. This CDR3 reads CASSQPQRDTGELFF. CDR3 bases: TGTGCCAGCAGCCAACCCCAAAGGGACACCGGGGAGCTGTTTTTT.

This clonotype was recorded a few times. V gene TRBV5-1 combines with J gene TRBJ1-5, with D perhaps TRBD1 (6 bases). Germline values: CDR1 SGHRS, CDR2 YFSETQ. The CDR3 totals 15 residues. V was pared by 5 bases and J by 4 bases, with 16 bases between. The CDR3 DNA follows: TGCGCCAGCAGGTGGGGGGCCGGGGAGAATCAGCCCCAGCATTTT. Protein sequence: CASRWGAGENQPQHF. The whole variable domain, remainder taken from reference TRBV5-1 and TRBJ1-5, is KAGVTQTPRYLIKTRGQQVTLSCSPISGHRSVSWYQQTPGQGLQFLFEYFSETQRNKGNFPGRFSGRQFSNSRSEMNVSTLELGDSALYLCASRWGAGENQPQHFGDGTRLSIL.

The V call is TRBV5-1, the J call TRBJ2-1; 11 nucleotides match TRBD2. The germline V gene has CDR1 SGHRS and CDR2 YFSETQ. V lost 2 bases and J lost 4; bases outside the gene matches: 2. This CDR3 is built from 15 residues. The CDR3, as DNA: TGCGCCAGCAGCTTTGTAGCGGGAGGGTACAATGAGCAGTTCTTC. This sequence encodes CASSFVAGGYNEQFF.

The CDR3 region has the DNA TGTGCCATCAACCCGGGGGGGACCGGGGAGCTGTTTTTT. Translated: CAINPGGTGELFF. V gene TRBV10-3 combines with J gene TRBJ2-2, with 8 positions matching TRBD2. Germline CDR1 and CDR2: ENHRY and SYGVKD. This CDR3 is 13 amino acids long. V lost 7 bases, J lost 5 bases, and 3 bases stayed unmatched.

The chain combines TRBV12-3 or TRBV12-4 with TRBJ1-1; 9 nucleotides align to TRBD1. With V trimmed by 7 bases and J by 3 bases, 3 bases remained unmatched. The CDR3 length is 13 residues. The CDR3 DNA sequence: TGTGCCAGCAACAGGGGGCTTTACACTGAAGCTTTCTTT. This gives the protein CASNRGLYTEAFF.

This sequence joins TRBV15 and TRBJ2-7; possibly TRBD1 for D (5 bases). Trimming shortened V by 0 bases and J by 3 bases, and 9 bases separated the two germline ends. CDR1 is LNHNV and CDR2 is YYDKDF in the germline V gene (reference sequence). The CDR3 is 14 amino acids. The CDR3 reads CATSREGAGYEQYF. CDR3 nucleotide sequence: TGTGCCACCAGCAGAGAAGGGGCCGGCTACGAGCAGTACTTC.

This clonotype has just a few counts. The V call is TRBV7-3, the J call TRBJ2-3; unclear D gene. V was pared by 5 bases and J by 0 bases, with 12 bases between. The CDR3 consists of 15 residues. In germline, CDR1 is SGHTA, CDR2 FQGTGA. The CDR3 region is CASSPGSASTDTQYF. CDR3 DNA sequence: TGTGCCAGCAGCCCCGGGTCCGCTAGCACAGATACGCAGTATTTT.

The chain couples TRBV5-1 to TRBJ2-5; the D is unclear. This CDR3 spans 14 amino acids. V was cut by 0 bases and J by 0 bases, with 6 bases left in between. CDR1 and CDR2 (germline): SGHRS, YFSETQ. Written as DNA, the CDR3 is TGCGCCAGCAGCTTGGTCGGGTACCAAGAGACCCAGTACTTC. The encoded protein is CASSLVGYQETQYF.

This clonotype appeared a few times. The genes are TRBV18 and TRBJ1-2, with a tentative D call TRBD1 (6 bases). Trimming left V 2 bases short and J 7 bases short, with 14 bases between. Germline V CDR1 and CDR2: KGHSH, LQKENI. The CDR3 is made up of 14 amino acids. CDR3 coding DNA: TGTGCCAGCTCACCATCCGAGCAGGGGTCTGGCTACACCTTC. Its protein is CASSPSEQGSGYTF.

Only a few counts were recorded for this clonotype. V is TRBV10-3 and J is TRBJ2-3; possibly TRBD1 for D (7 bases). Deletions cut 10 bases from V and 3 bases from J, with 11 bases between. Germline assignment: CDR1 ENHRY and CDR2 SYGVKD. The CDR3 sequence is 12 residues long. The CDR3 is CANSGGTDTQYF. The CDR3 DNA is TGTGCCAACTCAGGGGGGACAGATACGCAGTATTTT.

This clonotype was counted ten times or more. This chain links TRBV5-1 with TRBJ2-5; maybe TRBD2 (6 bases). This CDR3 contains 14 residues. The V gene lost 0 bases and the J gene lost 3 bases, with 9 bases spanning the gap. Germline CDR1 and CDR2: SGHRS and YFSETQ. CDR3 sequence reads: CASSLVLAEETQYF. CDR3 DNA sequence: TGCGCCAGCAGCTTGGTTTTAGCGGAAGAGACCCAGTACTTC.